These T cell receptor beta chains were read from a single sample in a study of T-cell reconstitution after alpha-beta-depleted transplantation in children. TCRdb reprocessed the PCR reads via MiXCR and lists one record per CDR3 protein. The sample has around 700,000 distinct CDR3 sequences, around 12% seen once. Specimen: PBMCs, collected before TCRalphabeta/CD19-depleted stem cell transplant. These receptors were collected from a girl aged 2 to 10 with congenital amegakaryocytic thrombocytopenia, due to receive a stem cell transplant. Each CDR3 is given with its conserved first and last residue. D genes are given only for firm matches. Not all rows give a size; the values are once, few, many and, for expanded clones, a class.

TRBJ2-7 | TRBV11-2 | many | NA | 13 | TGTGCCAGCAGCTTAATGGTGTCCTACGAGCAGTACTTC | CASSLMVSYEQYF
TRBJ2-1 | TRBV4-1 | many | NA | 16 | TGCGCCAGCAGCAAAACCCCGGGACCAAACTACAATGAGCAGTTCTTC | CASSKTPGPNYNEQFF
TRBJ2-1 | TRBV20-1 | NA | TRBD2 | 16 | TGCAGTGCGCAGCCTATAGCGGGTTTCTCCTACAATGAGCAGTTCTTC | CSAQPIAGFSYNEQFF
TRBJ2-1 | TRBV19 | NA | NA | 16 | TGTGCCAGTAGTAAGTTGGGGGGCAGCTCCTACAATGAGCAGTTCTTC | CASSKLGGSSYNEQFF
TRBJ2-3 | TRBV29-1 | NA | NA | 12 | TGCAGCGCCCTACCGGGGTCAGATACGAAGTATTTT | CSALPGSDTKYF
TRBJ2-1 | TRBV10-2 | many | TRBD2 | 14 | TGCGCCAGCAGCTCACTAGCGGGCAACAATGAGCAGTTCTTC | CASSSLAGNNEQFF
TRBJ2-1 | TRBV29-1 | many | TRBD2 | 13 | TGCAGCGTCGCCTGGGGGGGACTTATAGAGCAGTTCTTC | CSVAWGGLIEQFF
TRBJ2-5 | TRBV29-1 | many | NA | 12 | TGCAGCGTTCACCCTCAAGGGGAGACCCAGTACTTC | CSVHPQGETQYF
TRBJ2-1 | TRBV24-1 | many | NA | 15 | TGTGCCACCAGTGATTTAGGGGACTCTCACAATGAGCAGTTCTTC | CATSDLGDSHNEQFF
TRBJ1-5 | TRBV5-1 | many | NA | 15 | TGCGCCAGCAGCTTGGCCGGCACGGTGGGTCAGCCCCAGCATTTT | CASSLAGTVGQPQHF
TRBJ2-5 | TRBV9 | few | NA | 13 | TGTGCCAGCAGCGTAGATTGGTCGGAGACCCAGTACTTC | CASSVDWSETQYF
TRBJ2-1 | TRBV7-2 | NA | NA | 10 | TGTGCCAGCGCTGGGGCGGAGCAGTTCTTC | CASAGAEQFF
TRBJ2-3 | TRBV3-1 | few | TRBD2 | 16 | TGTGCCAGCAGCCAGACTAGCGGATCTAGCACAGATACGCAGTATTTT | CASSQTSGSSTDTQYF